This is a list of T cell receptor beta chains from one sample in a study of T cell responses to AZD1222 COVID-19 vaccine. The method was immunoSEQ multiplex PCR; TCRdb's version includes in-frame clones alone and lacks a portion of them. This sample has about 120,000 clones, with roughly 90% found just once. This sample comprised peripheral blood, obtained on day 0 of AZD1222 vaccination. All receptors derive from an adult in good health. The CDR3 runs from the conserved cysteine through the conserved F or W. The order of the fields is D gene, clone size, J gene, V gene, CDR3 protein, CDR3 DNA. A D gene is named only where the DNA matches it firmly. For some rows the clone size is stated as once, few or many, or as a class when expanded; others skip it.

D gene: .
clone size: once
J gene: TRBJ1-1
V gene: TRBV10-3
CDR3 protein: CAISDPGRADTEAFF
CDR3 DNA: TGTGCCATCAGTGACCCGGGTAGGGCGGACACTGAAGCTTTCTTT

D gene: .
clone size: .
J gene: TRBJ1-2
V gene: TRBV4-1
CDR3 protein: CASSQDRSGGYTF
CDR3 DNA: TGCGCCAGCAGCCAAGATCGGTCGGGGGGCTACACCTTC

D gene: .
clone size: .
J gene: TRBJ1-1
V gene: TRBV14
CDR3 protein: CASSRLDGTEAFF
CDR3 DNA: TGTGCCAGCAGCCGCCTGGATGGCACTGAAGCTTTCTTT

D gene: .
clone size: .
J gene: TRBJ2-3
V gene: TRBV9
CDR3 protein: CASSVAAQLSTDTQYF
CDR3 DNA: TGTGCCAGCAGCGTAGCTGCACAACTAAGCACAGATACGCAGTATTTT

D gene: TRBD1
clone size: .
J gene: TRBJ2-5
V gene: TRBV3-1/TRBV3-2
CDR3 protein: CASSQGGQGSWQTQYF
CDR3 DNA: TGTGCCAGCAGCCAAGGCGGACAGGGCAGTTGGCAGACCCAGTACTTC

D gene: .
clone size: .
J gene: TRBJ1-1
V gene: TRBV7-9
CDR3 protein: CASSPGGDQAFF
CDR3 DNA: TGTGCCAGCAGCCCCGGGGGGGACCAAGCTTTCTTT

D gene: TRBD1
clone size: .
J gene: TRBJ1-1
V gene: TRBV6-5
CDR3 protein: CASSYWSGGDTEAFF
CDR3 DNA: TGTGCCAGCAGTTACTGGTCAGGGGGGGACACTGAAGCTTTCTTT

D gene: TRBD2
clone size: .
J gene: TRBJ2-2
V gene: TRBV7-7
CDR3 protein: CASSADLAAFGELFF
CDR3 DNA: TGTGCCAGCAGCGCAGATCTAGCGGCCTTCGGGGAGCTGTTTTTT

D gene: TRBD2
clone size: .
J gene: TRBJ2-7
V gene: TRBV9
CDR3 protein: CASSSKAGGILEQYF
CDR3 DNA: TGTGCCAGCAGCTCAAAAGCGGGGGGGATCCTTGAGCAGTACTTC

D gene: TRBD1
clone size: once
J gene: TRBJ1-1
V gene: TRBV5-1
CDR3 protein: CASSSLGQPDTEAFF
CDR3 DNA: TGCGCCAGCAGCTCACTGGGACAGCCCGACACTGAAGCTTTCTTT

D gene: TRBD1
clone size: .
J gene: TRBJ1-2
V gene: TRBV9
CDR3 protein: CASSAQGYYGYTF
CDR3 DNA: TGTGCCAGCAGCGCACAGGGGTACTATGGCTACACCTTC

D gene: TRBD1
clone size: .
J gene: TRBJ1-2
V gene: TRBV10-3
CDR3 protein: CAITDREAGYTF
CDR3 DNA: TGTGCCATCACCGACAGGGAAGCTGGCTACACCTTC

D gene: TRBD1
clone size: .
J gene: TRBJ1-6
V gene: TRBV5-4
CDR3 protein: CASSRDRASGSPLHF
CDR3 DNA: TGTGCCAGCAGCCGGGACAGGGCGTCTGGTTCACCCCTCCACTTT

D gene: .
clone size: .
J gene: TRBJ1-4
V gene: TRBV19
CDR3 protein: CASSSQSGAGEEKLFF
CDR3 DNA: TGTGCCAGTAGTTCTCAGTCAGGGGCCGGAGAGGAAAAACTGTTTTTT

D gene: .
clone size: .
J gene: TRBJ1-1
V gene: TRBV6-5
CDR3 protein: CASSQWELDTEAFF
CDR3 DNA: TGTGCCAGCAGTCAATGGGAGCTTGACACTGAAGCTTTCTTT

D gene: TRBD1
clone size: .
J gene: TRBJ1-1
V gene: TRBV29-1
CDR3 protein: CSVVLQGFNTEAFF
CDR3 DNA: TGCAGCGTTGTCCTACAGGGGTTTAACACTGAAGCTTTCTTT

D gene: .
clone size: .
J gene: TRBJ1-1
V gene: TRBV9
CDR3 protein: CASSVEVNTEAFF
CDR3 DNA: TGTGCCAGCAGCGTAGAAGTCAACACTGAAGCTTTCTTT

D gene: .
clone size: .
J gene: TRBJ1-5
V gene: TRBV15
CDR3 protein: CATSRDVGRDQPQHF
CDR3 DNA: TGTGCCACCAGCAGAGATGTAGGAAGGGATCAGCCCCAGCATTTT

D gene: .
clone size: .
J gene: TRBJ1-2
V gene: TRBV6-2/TRBV6-3
CDR3 protein: CASSFMDRELGGYTF
CDR3 DNA: TGTGCCAGCAGTTTCATGGACCGCGAGCTGGGGGGCTACACCTTC

D gene: .
clone size: .
J gene: TRBJ1-2
V gene: TRBV2
CDR3 protein: CASRADVVVKYGYTF
CDR3 DNA: TGTGCCAGCAGGGCGGACGTAGTCGTTAAATATGGCTACACCTTC

D gene: TRBD2
clone size: .
J gene: TRBJ2-5
V gene: TRBV14
CDR3 protein: CASSQGGLAVYQETQYF
CDR3 DNA: TGTGCCAGCAGCCAAGGGGGACTAGCGGTGTACCAAGAGACCCAGTACTTC

D gene: TRBD1
clone size: .
J gene: TRBJ1-2
V gene: TRBV5-1
CDR3 protein: CASSLGQGGDGYTF
CDR3 DNA: TGCGCCAGCAGCTTGGGACAGGGTGGCGATGGCTACACCTTC

D gene: .
clone size: once
J gene: TRBJ1-1
V gene: TRBV19
CDR3 protein: CASNTRQPNTEAFF
CDR3 DNA: TGTGCCAGTAACACCCGACAGCCGAACACTGAAGCTTTCTTT

D gene: TRBD1
clone size: .
J gene: TRBJ1-6
V gene: TRBV7-8
CDR3 protein: CASSPGQGNSPLHF
CDR3 DNA: TGTGCCAGCAGCCCGGGACAGGGTAATTCACCCCTCCACTTT

D gene: TRBD1
clone size: .
J gene: TRBJ1-3
V gene: TRBV5-1
CDR3 protein: CASSSGTGNSGNTIYF
CDR3 DNA: TGCGCCAGCAGCTCCGGGACAGGAAACTCTGGAAACACCATATATTTT

D gene: .
clone size: .
J gene: TRBJ1-2
V gene: TRBV18
CDR3 protein: CASSPLDSTTDGYTF
CDR3 DNA: TGTGCCAGCTCACCACTGGACAGCACTACTGATGGCTACACCTTC

D gene: .
clone size: .
J gene: TRBJ1-1
V gene: TRBV9
CDR3 protein: CASSPRPLGNTEAFF
CDR3 DNA: TGTGCCAGCAGCCCCCGCCCCCTGGGGAACACTGAAGCTTTCTTT

D gene: .
clone size: .
J gene: TRBJ1-1
V gene: TRBV10-1
CDR3 protein: CASSVQLNTEAFF
CDR3 DNA: TGCGCCAGCAGTGTCCAGTTGAACACTGAAGCTTTCTTT

D gene: .
clone size: .
J gene: TRBJ2-2
V gene: TRBV19
CDR3 protein: CASSLLPGDTGELFF
CDR3 DNA: TGTGCCAGTAGTCTCCTTCCAGGGGACACCGGGGAGCTGTTTTTT

D gene: TRBD2
clone size: .
J gene: TRBJ2-5
V gene: TRBV11-2
CDR3 protein: CASSLGGGYQETQYF
CDR3 DNA: TGTGCCAGCAGCTTAGGCGGGGGGTACCAAGAGACCCAGTACTTC

D gene: .
clone size: .
J gene: TRBJ2-3
V gene: TRBV2
CDR3 protein: CASRASWSTDTQYF
CDR3 DNA: TGTGCCAGCAGGGCTAGCTGGAGCACAGATACGCAGTATTTT